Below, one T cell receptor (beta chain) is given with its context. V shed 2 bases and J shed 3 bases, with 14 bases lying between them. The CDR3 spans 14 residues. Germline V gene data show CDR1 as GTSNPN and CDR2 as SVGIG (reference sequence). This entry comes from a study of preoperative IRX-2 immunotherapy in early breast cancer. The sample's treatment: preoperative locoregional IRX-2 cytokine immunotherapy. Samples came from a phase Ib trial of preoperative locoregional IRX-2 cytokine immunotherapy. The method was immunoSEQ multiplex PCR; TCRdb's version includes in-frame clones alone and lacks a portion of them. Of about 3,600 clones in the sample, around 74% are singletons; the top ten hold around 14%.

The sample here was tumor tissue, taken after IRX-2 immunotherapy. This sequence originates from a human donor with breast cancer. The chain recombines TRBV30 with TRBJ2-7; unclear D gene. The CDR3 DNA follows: TGTGCCTGGAGTATGGCCCCCAGTAGCTACGAGCAGTACTTC. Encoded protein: CAWSMAPSSYEQYF.